This TCR beta chain was profiled in a study of cytomegalovirus exposure and HLA in healthy donors. Findings and caveats of the study: Near-uniform donor sequencing depth was presumed by presence/absence analyses.

Concerning this clone: Its matching antigen is unknown.

This CDR3 contains 14 residues. The V gene's germline CDR1 is KGHSH and CDR2 LQKENI. The V end was cut by 3 bases, the J end by 7 bases, with 13 bases between. Researchers ran the PCR with 60 Vbeta and 13 Jbeta primers. Profiled with immunoSEQ multiplex PCR; TCRdb holds only in-frame clones, not every one. Here the sample spans over 75,000 clones, roughly 80% being singletons. The sequencing input was PBMCs. The TCR was taken from a man aged 55 to 69 in good health and CMV-seropositive. The J gene is TRBJ2-1, the V gene TRBV18, with a possible D match to TRBD1 (5 bases). CDR3 region: CASSPAGSRNEQFF. CDR3 DNA: TGTGCCAGCTCACCGGCAGGGTCTCGGAATGAGCAGTTCTTC.